This T cell receptor (beta chain) appears in the sequencing data of a study of blood T cell repertoires in COVID-19. Study-wide context: The samples span acute and convalescent COVID-19 from the United States, Italy and Spain. T cells, B-cell-depleted T cells, or PBMCs supplied cDNA or gDNA.

Libraries were prepared by immunoSEQ multiplex PCR; TCRdb keeps only in-frame clonotypes and omits some of them. The table shows under 250,000 clones, with about 87% occurring only once. CDR3 length equals 14 residues. The V and J ends lost 5 bases and 1 base respectively, with 8 bases between them. Per germline, CDR1 KGHSH and CDR2 LQKENI. The rearrangement joins TRBV18 to TRBJ2-2; the D is unclear. What was sequenced was peripheral blood. This sequence was found in a man aged 25 to 40 with COVID-19, enrolled during active disease. The CDR3 nucleotides read TGTGCCAGCTCAGTTCTAAGGAACACCGGGGAGCTGTTTTTT. This codes for CASSVLRNTGELFF. The full variable domain, rest sourced from reference TRBV18 and TRBJ2-2, is NAGVMQNPRHLVRRRGQEARLRCSPMKGHSHVYWYRQLPEEGLKFMVYLQKENIIDESGMPKERFSAEFPKEGPSILRIQQVVRGDSAAYFCASSVLRNTGELFFGEGSRLTVL.